This T cell receptor beta chain was sequenced for a study of post-analysis software for immune sequencing data (dated by TCRdb to 2015 to 2017). Some background on the complete study: The recorded disease courses included relapsing-remitting, secondary progressive and progressive-relapsing multiple sclerosis, and some patients had no subtype annotation. The patient repertoires were compared against approximately eleven previously published healthy control repertoires obtained from donors aged about 6 to 26 years. A subset of samples was prepared in parallel using single-end sample barcoding, then pooled and co-amplified after Illumina adapter ligation.

About this clonotype: Which antigen it targets is not known. Qualities for individual bases were not recorded, and no much larger clone is one base off.

V is clipped by 6 bases and J by 3 bases, and the sequence between their germline boundaries is 18 bases long. Inclusive of the bounding cysteine and phenylalanine, the CDR3 is 15 residues long. CDR3 DNA is the only sequence kept; it has 45 bases, read in frame from the first base. The library relied on PCR. The reads were generated on an Illumina HiSeq 2500. To reduce PCR and sequencing biases, unique molecular identifiers were incorporated into the TCR beta cDNA libraries. Roughly 500,000 cDNA molecules were obtained per 1 to 10 million input T cells, so each molecule approximated one T cell. The patient libraries were prepared and sequenced using the same protocol as the earlier healthy control dataset. Samples belonging to the same batch were prepared together, multiplexed and sequenced on a shared HiSeq lane. As for the authors' bioinformatics: Raw barcoded reads were processed with MIGEC, and single-read molecular identifier groups were discarded before consensus assembly and CDR3 extraction. Clonotype tables were post-analysed with VDJtools, and diversity was normalized by down-sampling all datasets to the smallest sample size. Repertoire overlap clustering matched CDR3 amino acid but not nucleotide sequences to correct batch-related cross-sample contamination. TCRdb reprocessed the public reads (quality trimming at Q25 with fastp, clone calling with MiXCR) and kept in-frame beta chains. Rows merge per CDR3 protein into single entries with the most common DNA and genes. TCRdb assigned the V and J calls; the authors' analysis was not used. Across this sample there are hundreds of thousands of distinct CDR3 sequences, with 55% to 70% seen only once. About 11% of the sample belongs to the ten largest clones.

What the work shows at the level of the full study, not this receptor alone: Patients showed significantly higher frequencies than controls for roughly five TRBV segments, among them TRBV5-6, TRBV5-1 and TRBV20-1. When samples were clustered directly using the F measure, samples prepared in the same batch co-clustered strongly, which prompted a batch-effect correction. Significantly lower normalized Chao1 diversity was found in multiple sclerosis patients than in controls, suggesting substantial peripheral T-cell clonal expansion. The control group was slightly older than the multiple sclerosis patient group.

TCR beta repertoires were profiled from peripheral blood of under 15 young patients with multiple sclerosis to demonstrate the VDJtools post-analysis software. The multiple sclerosis patients were children and adolescents ranging in age from roughly 6 to 15 years. The TCR was taken from a girl aged 2 to 10 with multiple sclerosis. Sequenced: blood. Rearrangement joined TRBV12-3 or TRBV12-4 to TRBJ2-7; TRBD1 could be the D gene, as 6 bases match. The nucleotide sequence is given as TGTGCCAGCAGGGCCTCGGACAGCGTTTACTACGAGCAGTACTTC. The resulting protein is CASRASDSVYYEQYF.